This TCR beta chain derives from a study of T cell responses to AZD1222 COVID-19 vaccine. Study-level background: Timing groups of about 4 and about 12 weeks for second doses were pooled. The study's findings and limits: Across spike, vaccine-associated CD4 TCRs were found, dominant at 160-218 and 743-854. Most donors were white British and more were female, and clonal diversity was possibly underestimated. Seropositive status at baseline applied to only 5 to 7 AZD1222 recipients.

Repertoires were generated with immunoSEQ multiplex PCR, while TCRdb's copy carries only in-frame clones and drops some. The sample consists of about 170,000 clones, 92% of them appearing once. CDR1 and CDR2 from the germline V gene are SGDLS and YYNGEE. This CDR3 has 16 residues. Trimming took 2 bases from V and 1 from J, leaving 12 bases between them. For this clone: Its antigen is currently unknown.

The sample here was peripheral blood, taken on day 0 of AZD1222 vaccination. The TCR sequence derives from an adult in good health. V gene TRBV9 combines with J gene TRBJ2-2; D assignment may be TRBD1 or TRBD2 (5 bases each). CDR3 coding DNA: TGTGCCAGCAGCGTTGGGGGTAGGCAGAACACCGGGGAGCTGTTTTTT. Amino acid sequence: CASSVGGRQNTGELFF.